This T cell receptor (beta chain) was recovered during a study of T cells in Graves' hyperthyroidism and ophthalmopathy. After removal of 3 bases from V and 0 bases from J, the junction contained 11 bases not matched to a gene. CDR1 and CDR2 (germline): SGHNT, YENEEA. The CDR3 is 18 residues long. What was amplified from RNA transcripts were TCR beta CDR3 regions. The TCR CDR3 first-round RT-PCR relied on the HTBI primer set. Each CDR3 protein gets one entry after TCRdb re-called the multiplex PCR reads with MiXCR. The sample shows about 400,000 distinct CDR3 sequences, around 15% of them seen only once. Patients were excluded for uncontrolled infection, other autoimmune disease, pregnancy or lactation. The authors obtained PBMCs from 9 to 10 ml of fresh peripheral blood. General study findings and limits: Most clonotypes expanded in thyroid above 0.001 were likewise present in blood.

This clonotype showed up many times. Its antigen is undetermined. The rearrangement uses TRBV11-3 and TRBJ2-1; TRBD2 matches at 7 bases. The origin of this receptor is a woman aged 55-69 years with Graves' ophthalmopathy. Material: blood. The CDR3 DNA is TGTGCCAGCAGCTTCCGAGGGAGCGGGAAAGACTCCTACAATGAGCAGTTCTTC. It is translated as CASSFRGSGKDSYNEQFF.